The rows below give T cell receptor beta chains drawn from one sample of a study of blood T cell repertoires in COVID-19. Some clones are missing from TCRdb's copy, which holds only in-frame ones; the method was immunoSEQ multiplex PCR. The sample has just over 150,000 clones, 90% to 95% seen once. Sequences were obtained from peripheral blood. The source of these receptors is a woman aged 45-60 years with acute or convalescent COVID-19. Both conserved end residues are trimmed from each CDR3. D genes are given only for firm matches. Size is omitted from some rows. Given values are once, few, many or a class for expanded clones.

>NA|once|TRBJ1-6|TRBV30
AWSVQGELNSPLH
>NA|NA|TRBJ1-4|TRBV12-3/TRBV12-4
ASGRPNEKLF
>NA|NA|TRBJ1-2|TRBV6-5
ASRPGGVNGYT
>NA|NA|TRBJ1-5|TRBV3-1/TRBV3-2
ASSPTGSSNQPQH
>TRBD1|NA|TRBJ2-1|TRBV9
ASSVEGQGIDEQF
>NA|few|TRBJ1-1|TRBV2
ASSVGHLNTEAF
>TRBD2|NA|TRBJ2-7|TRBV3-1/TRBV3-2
ASSHPGRDEQY
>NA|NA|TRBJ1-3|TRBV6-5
ASRPTRGSGNTIY
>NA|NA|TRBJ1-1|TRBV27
ARGGGAGNTEAF
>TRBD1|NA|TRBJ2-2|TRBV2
ASRQGTARRSGELF
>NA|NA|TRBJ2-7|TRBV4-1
ASSQNSGFFSYEQY
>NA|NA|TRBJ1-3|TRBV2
ASSENSSGNTIY
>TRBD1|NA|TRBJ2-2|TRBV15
ATSRFPGQGVSGTGELF
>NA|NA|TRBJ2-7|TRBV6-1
ASSGHRPFAIRTYEQY
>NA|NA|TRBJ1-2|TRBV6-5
ASSLSTGLHGYT
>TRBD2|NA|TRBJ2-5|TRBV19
ASSIGLAGWETQY
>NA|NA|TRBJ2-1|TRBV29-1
SVDLGDNNEQF
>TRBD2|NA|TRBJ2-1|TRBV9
ASGASGSSWQF
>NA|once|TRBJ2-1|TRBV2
ASSEPGSSYNEQF
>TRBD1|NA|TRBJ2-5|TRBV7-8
ASSLEQGNQETQY
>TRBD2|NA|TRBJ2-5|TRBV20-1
SASGTLAGASETQY
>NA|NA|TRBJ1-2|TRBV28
ASSLRQTEYGYT
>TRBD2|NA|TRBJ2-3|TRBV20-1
SASSLFGGGITDTQY
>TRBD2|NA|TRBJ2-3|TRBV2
AGEAGGPVTDTQY
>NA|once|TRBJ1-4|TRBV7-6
ASSPRGGPHNEKLF
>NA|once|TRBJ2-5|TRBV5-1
ASSWGGRPGETQY
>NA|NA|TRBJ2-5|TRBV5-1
ASSLASPPEAQY
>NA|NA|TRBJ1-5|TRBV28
ASSLGISGDQPQH
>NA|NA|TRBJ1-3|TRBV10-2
ASTWGQASSGNTIY
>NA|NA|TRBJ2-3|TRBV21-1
ASSPRSEREGLETDTQY
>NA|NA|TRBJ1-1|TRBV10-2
ASRGGIKTEAF
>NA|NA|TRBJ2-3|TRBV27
ASSRGGTPNTDTQY
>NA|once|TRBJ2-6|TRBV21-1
ASSKADRVCGANVLT
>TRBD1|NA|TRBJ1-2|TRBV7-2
ATGGTVLFNYGYT
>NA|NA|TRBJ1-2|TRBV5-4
ASSLGIQNYGYT
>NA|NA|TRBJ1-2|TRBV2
ASSGDTSHYGYT
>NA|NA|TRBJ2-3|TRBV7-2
ASSLDRVSTDTQY
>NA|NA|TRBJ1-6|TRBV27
ASSPGSRNSPLH
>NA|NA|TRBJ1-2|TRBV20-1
SASGSGYGYT
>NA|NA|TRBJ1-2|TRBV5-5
ASSLASGGVYGYT
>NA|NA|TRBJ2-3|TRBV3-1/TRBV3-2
ASRGHLTSTDTQY
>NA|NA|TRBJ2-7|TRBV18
ASSPGRGAYEQY
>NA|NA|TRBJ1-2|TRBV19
ASFSYGYT
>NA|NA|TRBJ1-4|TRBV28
ASSLSGGGSEKLF
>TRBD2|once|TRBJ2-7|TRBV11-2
ASSLSGGGSYEQY
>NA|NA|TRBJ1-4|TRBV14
ASSQDEVHPAVEKLF
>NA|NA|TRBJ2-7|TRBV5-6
ASRPVGGGPYEQY
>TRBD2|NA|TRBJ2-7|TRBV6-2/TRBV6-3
ASSLSSGKLSSYEQY
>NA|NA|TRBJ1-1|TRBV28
ASRRTMRAAF